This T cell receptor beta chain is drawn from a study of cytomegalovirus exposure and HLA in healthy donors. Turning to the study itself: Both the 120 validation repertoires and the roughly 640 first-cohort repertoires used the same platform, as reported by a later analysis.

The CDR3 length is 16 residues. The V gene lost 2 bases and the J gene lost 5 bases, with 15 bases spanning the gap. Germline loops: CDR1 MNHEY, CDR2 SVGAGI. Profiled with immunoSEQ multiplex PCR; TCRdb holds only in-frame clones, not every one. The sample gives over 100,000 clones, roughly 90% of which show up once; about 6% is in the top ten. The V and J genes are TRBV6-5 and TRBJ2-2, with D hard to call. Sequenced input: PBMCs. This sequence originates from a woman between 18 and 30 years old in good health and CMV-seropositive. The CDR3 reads CASSYLPQRLTGELFF. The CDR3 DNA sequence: TGTGCCAGCAGTTACCTTCCCCAGAGGTTAACCGGGGAGCTGTTTTTT.